A selection of T cell receptor beta chains follows, all from one sample in a study of Graves' ophthalmopathy and Graves' hyperthyroidism. TCRdb reprocessed the multiplex PCR reads with MiXCR, giving one entry per CDR3 protein. The repertoire holds about 550,000 distinct CDR3 sequences, with roughly 39% as singletons. Sequencing was performed on peripheral blood or thyroid tissue (not recorded which). The receptors were gathered from an adult man with Graves' hyperthyroidism. Both conserved end residues are trimmed from each CDR3.

J	V	CDR3
TRBJ1-4	TRBV28	ASSTGQSNEKLF
TRBJ2-7	TRBV5-1	ASSHGLGSSYEQY
TRBJ1-1	TRBV7-8	ASSLADLVGTEAF
TRBJ2-7	TRBV7-2	ASSLGPGGGSSYEQY
TRBJ1-4	TRBV19	ASSIAIRRKLTTNEKLF
TRBJ2-3	TRBV20-1	SASGTGTSGWTDTQY
TRBJ2-6	TRBV29-1	SVGGGANVLT
TRBJ1-6	TRBV10-3	ASSRDRGRSYNSPLH
TRBJ1-5	TRBV7-2	ASSLDPRGNQPQH
TRBJ2-7	TRBV12-3/TRBV12-4	ASSSTLAGVSYEQY
TRBJ2-7	TRBV2	ASRSRIQRQPYEQY
TRBJ1-2	TRBV2	ASSAIPYRDYGYT
TRBJ2-7	TRBV30	AWSDGYEQY
TRBJ1-5	TRBV19	ASRGQAGHQPQH
TRBJ1-1	TRBV20-1	SARTGGPNTEAF
TRBJ2-2	TRBV5-8	ASSRSVTSHGGELF
TRBJ2-2	TRBV20-1	SALARGPLTGELF
TRBJ1-6	TRBV7-6	ASSARTGGSPLH
TRBJ2-3	TRBV5-6	ASSPGTRGDSTDTQY
TRBJ1-6	TRBV7-2	ASSLGSSPLH
TRBJ1-6	TRBV6-5	ASSYSADTALNSPLH
TRBJ2-5	TRBV20-1	SAPAGTGGETQY
TRBJ2-7	TRBV7-9	ATSDESYEQY
TRBJ2-5	TRBV24-1	ATSDNQIHKETQY
TRBJ2-7	TRBV11-2	ASSPRDRGSCEQY
TRBJ1-1	TRBV9	ASSVGSGTANTEAF
TRBJ1-1	TRBV29-1	SVEDLGQGGLNTEAF
TRBJ1-2	TRBV14	ASSQESGYT
TRBJ2-7	TRBV6-5	ASSYGTGGSEQY
TRBJ2-7	TRBV30	AWSVGGQGSHEQY